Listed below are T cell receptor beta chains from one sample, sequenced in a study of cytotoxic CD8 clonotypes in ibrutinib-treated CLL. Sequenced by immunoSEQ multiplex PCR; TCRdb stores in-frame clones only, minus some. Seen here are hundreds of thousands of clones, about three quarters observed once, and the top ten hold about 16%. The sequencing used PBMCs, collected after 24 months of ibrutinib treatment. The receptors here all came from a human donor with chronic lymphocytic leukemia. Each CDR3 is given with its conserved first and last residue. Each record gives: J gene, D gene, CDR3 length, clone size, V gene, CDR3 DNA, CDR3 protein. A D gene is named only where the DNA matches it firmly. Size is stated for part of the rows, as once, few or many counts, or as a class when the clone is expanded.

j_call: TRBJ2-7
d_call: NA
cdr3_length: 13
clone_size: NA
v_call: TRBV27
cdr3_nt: TGTGCCAGCAGTTCGGGACTTAAATACGAGCAGTACTTC
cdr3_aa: CASSSGLKYEQYF

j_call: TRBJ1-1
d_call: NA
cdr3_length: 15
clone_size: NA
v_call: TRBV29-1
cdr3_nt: TGCAGCGTTGGGTCAGGGAGGGCCGCGAACACTGAAGCTTTCTTT
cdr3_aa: CSVGSGRAANTEAFF

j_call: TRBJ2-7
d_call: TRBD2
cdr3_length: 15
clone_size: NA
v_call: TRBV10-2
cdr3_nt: TGCGCCAGCAGGCAGGGACTAGCGGGGTTCTACGAGCAGTACTTC
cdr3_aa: CASRQGLAGFYEQYF

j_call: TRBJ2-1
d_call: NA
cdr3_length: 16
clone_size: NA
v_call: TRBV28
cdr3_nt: TGTGCCAGCGGCCCGGACGGGGCTGGGGCCTACAATGAGCAGTTCTTC
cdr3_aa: CASGPDGAGAYNEQFF

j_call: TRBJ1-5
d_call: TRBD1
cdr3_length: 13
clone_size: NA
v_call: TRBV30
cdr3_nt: TGTGCCTGGGAACAGGGGCAGGGTCAGCCCCAGCATTTT
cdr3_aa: CAWEQGQGQPQHF

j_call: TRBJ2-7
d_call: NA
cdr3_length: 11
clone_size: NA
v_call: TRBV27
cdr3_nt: TGTGCCAGCGGAGGGATCTACGAGCAGTACTTC
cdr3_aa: CASGGIYEQYF

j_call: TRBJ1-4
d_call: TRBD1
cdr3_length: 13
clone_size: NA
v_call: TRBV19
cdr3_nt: TGTGCCAGCAAAGACAGGGGAAATGAAAAACTGTTTTTT
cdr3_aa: CASKDRGNEKLFF

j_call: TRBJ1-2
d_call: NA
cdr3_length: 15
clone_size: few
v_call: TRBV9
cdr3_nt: TGTGCCAGCAGCCATCCCTTGGGGCACAACTATGGCTACACCTTC
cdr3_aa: CASSHPLGHNYGYTF

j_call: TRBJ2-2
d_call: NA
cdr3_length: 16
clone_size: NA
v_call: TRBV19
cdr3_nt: TGTGCCAGTTTCGTGGAACTACATGAAAACACCGGGGAGCTGTTTTTT
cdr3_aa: CASFVELHENTGELFF

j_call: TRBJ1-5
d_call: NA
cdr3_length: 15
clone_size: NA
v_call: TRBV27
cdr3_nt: TGTGCCAGCAGGAGATTTGGCTCGGCTGATCAGCCCCAGCATTTT
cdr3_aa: CASRRFGSADQPQHF

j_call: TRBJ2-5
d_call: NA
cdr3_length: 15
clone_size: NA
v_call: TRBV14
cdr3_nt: TGTGCCAGCAGCTCAGCCCGGACAAACCAAGAGACCCAGTACTTC
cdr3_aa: CASSSARTNQETQYF

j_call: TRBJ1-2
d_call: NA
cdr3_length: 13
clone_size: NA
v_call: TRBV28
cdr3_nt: TGTGCCAGCACTACAACAGGGAACTATGGCTACACCTTC
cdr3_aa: CASTTTGNYGYTF

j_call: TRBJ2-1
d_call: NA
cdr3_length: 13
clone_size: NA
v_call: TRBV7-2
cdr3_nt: TGTGCCAGCAGTGTAGGGGATTCGGATGAGCAGTTCTTC
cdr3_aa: CASSVGDSDEQFF

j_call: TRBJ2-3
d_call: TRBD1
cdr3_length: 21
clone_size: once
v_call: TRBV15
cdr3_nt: TGTGCCACCAGCAGAGATTATTGGGAGGGCCGAACAGGGGGCGGACAAGATACGCAGTATTTT
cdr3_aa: CATSRDYWEGRTGGGQDTQYF

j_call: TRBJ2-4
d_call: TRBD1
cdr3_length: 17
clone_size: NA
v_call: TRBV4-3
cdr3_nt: TGCGCCAGCAGCCAAGAAGTTGTAGGGACAGCAAAAAACATTCAGTACTTC
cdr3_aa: CASSQEVVGTAKNIQYF

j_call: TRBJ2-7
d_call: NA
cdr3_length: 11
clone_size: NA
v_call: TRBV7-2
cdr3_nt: TGTGCCAGCAGCCCGGGGTACGAGCAGTACTTC
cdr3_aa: CASSPGYEQYF

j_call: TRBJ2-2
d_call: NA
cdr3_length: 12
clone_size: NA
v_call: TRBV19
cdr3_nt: TGTGCCAGTAGTATAGACCTCGGGGAGCTGTTTTTT
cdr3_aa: CASSIDLGELFF

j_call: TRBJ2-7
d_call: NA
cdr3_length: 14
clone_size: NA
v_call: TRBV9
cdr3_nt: TGTGCCAGCAGCGCCAACAGGGATAGTTACGAGCAGTACTTC
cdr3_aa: CASSANRDSYEQYF

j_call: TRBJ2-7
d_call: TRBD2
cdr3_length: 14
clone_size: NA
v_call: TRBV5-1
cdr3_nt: TGCGCCAGTCGAACCGGGACTACCGTCTACGAGCAGTACTTC
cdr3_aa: CASRTGTTVYEQYF

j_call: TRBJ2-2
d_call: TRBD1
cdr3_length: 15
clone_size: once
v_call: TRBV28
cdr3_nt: TGTGCCAGCAGATTGGACAGGGCAAACACCGGGGAGCTGTTTTTT
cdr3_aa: CASRLDRANTGELFF

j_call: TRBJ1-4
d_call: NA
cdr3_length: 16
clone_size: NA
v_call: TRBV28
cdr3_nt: TGTGCCAGCAGTAATCCCCTTGGGCGGGGAAATGAAAAACTGTTTTTT
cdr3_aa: CASSNPLGRGNEKLFF

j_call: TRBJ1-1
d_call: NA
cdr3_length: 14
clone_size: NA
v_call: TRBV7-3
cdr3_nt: TGTGCCAGCAGCTTTACACCCGAGGACACTGAAGCTTTCTTT
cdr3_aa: CASSFTPEDTEAFF

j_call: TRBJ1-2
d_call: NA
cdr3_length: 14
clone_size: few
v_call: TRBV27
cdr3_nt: TGTGCCAGCAGCTCCGGGACGGAGAACTATGGCTACACCTTC
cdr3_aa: CASSSGTENYGYTF

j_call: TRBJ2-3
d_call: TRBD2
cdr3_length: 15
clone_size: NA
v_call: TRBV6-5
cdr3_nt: TGTGCCAGCAGAAGGACTAGCGGCAACACAGATACGCAGTATTTT
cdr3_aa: CASRRTSGNTDTQYF

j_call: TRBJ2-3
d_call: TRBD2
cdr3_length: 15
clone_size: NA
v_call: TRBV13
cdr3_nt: TGTGCCAGCAGCGCCCGACTAGCGGGAGGGGATACGCAGTATTTT
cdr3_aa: CASSARLAGGDTQYF

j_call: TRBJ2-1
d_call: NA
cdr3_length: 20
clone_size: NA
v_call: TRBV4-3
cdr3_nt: TGCGCCAGCAGCCAAGAAGTGGGACCCCCGAGGGGGAACCCCTACAATGAGCAGTTCTTC
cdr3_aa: CASSQEVGPPRGNPYNEQFF

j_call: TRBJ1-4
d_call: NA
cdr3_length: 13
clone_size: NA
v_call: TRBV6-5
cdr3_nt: TGTGCCAGCAGCCGATTGCTTCATGAAAAACTGTTTTTT
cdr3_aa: CASSRLLHEKLFF

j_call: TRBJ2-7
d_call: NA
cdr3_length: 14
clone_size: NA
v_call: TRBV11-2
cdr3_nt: TGTGCCAGCAGCTCGACCGGACTAACCTACGAGCAGTACTTC
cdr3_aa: CASSSTGLTYEQYF

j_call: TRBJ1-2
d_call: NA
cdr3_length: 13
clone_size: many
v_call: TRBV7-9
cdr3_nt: TGTGCCAGCAGCAAATCAGGCGTTTATGGCTACACCTTC
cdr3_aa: CASSKSGVYGYTF

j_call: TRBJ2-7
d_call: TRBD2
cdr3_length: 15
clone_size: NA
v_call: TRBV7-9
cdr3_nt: TGTGCCAGCAGCCCCCCGGGAGGTCCGACCTACGAGCAGTACTTC
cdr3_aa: CASSPPGGPTYEQYF

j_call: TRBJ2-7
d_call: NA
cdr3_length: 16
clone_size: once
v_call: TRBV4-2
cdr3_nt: TGTGCCAGCAGCCAAGGGATTCCTAGCTTATCCTACGAGCAGTACTTC
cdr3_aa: CASSQGIPSLSYEQYF

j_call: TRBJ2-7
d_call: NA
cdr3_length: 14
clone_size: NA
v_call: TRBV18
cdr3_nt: TGTGCCAGCTCACCAACAGTTTCGGGATACGAGCAGTACTTC
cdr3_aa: CASSPTVSGYEQYF

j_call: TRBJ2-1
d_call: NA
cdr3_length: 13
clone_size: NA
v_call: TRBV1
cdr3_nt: TGCACCAGCAGCCGCCCAGGTGGTGATGAGCAGTTCTTC
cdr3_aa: CTSSRPGGDEQFF

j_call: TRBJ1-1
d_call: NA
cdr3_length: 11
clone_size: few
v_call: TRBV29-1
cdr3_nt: TGCAGCGTTTGGGGGGACACTGAAGCTTTCTTT
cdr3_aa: CSVWGDTEAFF

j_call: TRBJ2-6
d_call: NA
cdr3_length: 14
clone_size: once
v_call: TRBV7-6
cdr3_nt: TGTGCCAGCACCGAAGGGGGTGGGGCCAACGTCCTGACTTTC
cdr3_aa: CASTEGGGANVLTF

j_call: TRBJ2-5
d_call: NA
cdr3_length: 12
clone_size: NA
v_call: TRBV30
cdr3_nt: TGTGCCTGGAGTGTGGGTAGAGAGACCCAGTACTTC
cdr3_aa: CAWSVGRETQYF

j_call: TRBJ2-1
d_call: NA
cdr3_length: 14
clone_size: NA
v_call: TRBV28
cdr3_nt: TGTGCCAGCAGCCGCCCTTCAACTAGTCCCGGGCAGTTCTTC
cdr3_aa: CASSRPSTSPGQFF

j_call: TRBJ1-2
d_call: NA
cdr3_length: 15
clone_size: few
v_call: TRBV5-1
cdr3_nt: TGCGCCAGCAGCTTCAGTACCGGAGCTAACTATGGCTACACCTTC
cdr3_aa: CASSFSTGANYGYTF

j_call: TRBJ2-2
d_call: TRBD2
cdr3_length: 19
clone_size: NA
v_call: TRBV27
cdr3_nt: TGTGCCAGCAGTTTAGTCGGACTAGCGGGAGGGCCGAACACCGGGGAGCTGTTTTTT
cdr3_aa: CASSLVGLAGGPNTGELFF

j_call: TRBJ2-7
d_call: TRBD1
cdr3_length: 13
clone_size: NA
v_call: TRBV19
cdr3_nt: TGTGCCAGTAGTGGACAGGGTTTGTCCGAGCAGTACTTC
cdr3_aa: CASSGQGLSEQYF